The 18 T cell receptor beta chains presented below share a single source sample, sequenced in a study of blood T cell repertoires in COVID-19. Profiling relied on immunoSEQ multiplex PCR, and the TCRdb table lists in-frame clones only, not all of them. The repertoire consists of under 300,000 clones, with approximately 79% occurring once and the leading ten covering around 4.1%. Specimen: peripheral blood. Receptor source: a woman aged 35 to 49 with active or convalescent COVID-19.

This clone was detected once. The chain employs TRBV9 and TRBJ1-1; 12 bases map to TRBD1. Germline V gene data show CDR1 as SGDLS and CDR2 as YYNGEE. Trimming took 1 base from V and 1 from J; bases not matched to a gene: 11. This CDR3 contains 19 residues. The CDR3 region has the DNA TGTGCCAGCAGCGTATGTGGGACAGGGGGCGAGAGGAGGAACACTGAAGCTTTCTTT. Protein sequence: CASSVCGTGGERRNTEAFF.

The count of this clone is one. The V and J genes are TRBV12-5 and TRBJ2-3; D possibly corresponds to TRBD2 (6 bases). CDR3 length equals 16 residues. Germline values: CDR1 LGHNT, CDR2 FRNRAP. Trimming removed 1 base at V and 5 bases at J, with 16 bases between. The CDR3 protein is CASGLGEAQGGDTQYF. CDR3 in DNA: TGTGCTAGTGGTTTGGGGGAAGCGCAGGGAGGAGATACGCAGTATTTT.

This clone was detected once. This rearrangement joins TRBV18 to TRBJ2-7; 8 nucleotides agree with TRBD1. Germline values: CDR1 KGHSH, CDR2 LQKENI. V gave up 4 bases and J gave up 3 bases; unmatched junction bases: 2. The CDR3 sequence is 13 residues long. In DNA form, the CDR3 reads TGTGCCAGCTCACTGGGACAGGACTACGAGCAGTACTTC. Encoded protein: CASSLGQDYEQYF. Using reference TRBV18 and TRBJ2-7 for the parts outside the CDR3, the full variable domain is NAGVMQNPRHLVRRRGQEARLRCSPMKGHSHVYWYRQLPEEGLKFMVYLQKENIIDESGMPKERFSAEFPKEGPSILRIQQVVRGDSAAYFCASSLGQDYEQYFGPGTRLTVT.

The rearrangement uses TRBV4-1 and TRBJ2-7; TRBD1 might be the D (6 bases). Trimming removed 4 bases from V and 7 bases from J, with 14 bases in between. Germline V CDR1 and CDR2: MGHRA, YSYEKL. The CDR3 runs to 13 residues. CDR3 sequence reads: CASSPGLRGEQYV. As DNA, the CDR3 is TGCGCCAGCAGCCCGGGTCTCAGGGGTGAGCAGTACGTC.

V is TRBV28 and J is TRBJ1-5; a weak D match, TRBD1 (5 bases). V lost 8 bases and J 2 bases, leaving 16 bases between the germline ends. Germline V CDR1 and CDR2: MDHEN, SYDVKM. This CDR3 comprises 15 residues. The CDR3 sequence is CASRPGGWGNQPQHF. The CDR3 DNA follows: TGTGCCAGCCGACCCGGGGGGTGGGGCAATCAGCCCCAGCATTTT.

The rearrangement links TRBV30 to TRBJ2-7; the D gene is possibly TRBD1 (6 bases). Per germline, CDR1 GTSNPN and CDR2 SVGIG (reference sequence). Trimming cost V 4 bases and J 4 bases, with 17 bases left between them. This CDR3 region has 14 residues. CDR3 protein: CAWTPGTTDYEQYF. For the CDR3, the DNA is TGTGCCTGGACCCCCGGGACAACGGATTACGAGCAGTACTTC.

The chain carries TRBV5-1 and TRBJ1-2, with a possible D match to TRBD1 (6 bases). CDR3 length: 13 amino acids. The V gene's germline CDR1 is SGHRS and CDR2 YFSETQ. V lost 2 bases to trimming and J lost 8 bases, with 13 bases between them. The CDR3 reads CASSLSGVFGYTF. The CDR3, as DNA: TGCGCCAGCAGCTTATCAGGGGTATTCGGCTACACCTTC.

The rearrangement uses TRBV19 and TRBJ1-1, with TRBD1 matching over 7 bases. CDR1 and CDR2 from the germline V gene are LNHDA and SQIVND (reference sequence). The CDR3 has 16 residues. J gave up 3 bases and V 7 bases, and 14 bases lay outside the gene matches. CDR3 DNA sequence: TGTGCCAGTATCCGAACAGGGGCCCAGTCTTACACTGAAGCTTTCTTT. It yields the protein CASIRTGAQSYTEAFF.

The V and J genes are TRBV19 and TRBJ2-2, with a tentative D call TRBD2 (6 bases). V gave up 1 base and J gave up 3 bases, with 15 bases separating them. Germline CDR1 and CDR2: LNHDA and SQIVND (reference sequence). This CDR3 is 17 amino acids long. The CDR3 loop is CASSIVGGPIHTGELFF. In nucleotides, the CDR3 is TGTGCCAGTAGTATAGTCGGGGGACCAATTCACACCGGGGAGCTGTTTTTT.

The chain has TRBV3-1 (or the pseudogene TRBV3-2) and TRBJ1-3; D gene unclear. The CDR3 runs to 15 residues. V gave up 4 bases and J gave up 0 bases, with 10 bases separating them. From germline, CDR1 is LGHDT and CDR2 YNNKEL (reference sequence). CDR3 residues: CASSRLLTSGNTIYF. The CDR3 nucleotides read TGTGCCAGCAGCCGACTTTTGACCTCTGGAAACACCATATATTTT.

The chain combines TRBV10-3 with TRBJ2-3; weak D call: TRBD1 (5 bases). Germline-derived CDR1 and CDR2 are ENHRY and SYGVKD. This CDR3 region has 13 residues. V lost 4 bases to trimming and J lost 5 bases, with 10 bases between them. The CDR3 region has the DNA TGTGCCATCAGTGGCCAGGGTCGAGATACGCAGTATTTT. Amino acids: CAISGQGRDTQYF.

The V gene is TRBV9, the J gene TRBJ2-3; 9 nucleotides match TRBD2. The CDR3 covers 19 residues. The V and J ends lost 0 bases and 2 bases, in that order; junction bases with no gene match: 13. Germline V lookup: CDR1 SGDLS, CDR2 YYNGEE. This CDR3 reads CASSVDVFRLADYTDTQYF. CDR3 in DNA: TGTGCCAGCAGCGTAGACGTGTTTCGACTAGCGGACTACACAGATACGCAGTATTTT.

This chain connects TRBV5-1 to TRBJ1-4; TRBD1 agrees at 7 bases. The CDR3 loop spans 16 amino acids. The ends lost 1 base at V and 3 bases at J; junction bases unmatched: 6. The germline gives CDR1 SGHRS, CDR2 YFSETQ. CDR3 amino acids: CASSLRSGGSNEKLFF. CDR3 bases: TGCGCCAGCAGCTTGCGGTCAGGGGGTTCTAATGAAAAACTGTTTTTT.

V is TRBV9 and J is TRBJ2-3; 9 nucleotides align to TRBD2. The CDR3 has 16 amino acids. Per germline, CDR1 SGDLS and CDR2 YYNGEE. V lost 0 bases and J lost 3; bases outside the gene matches: 5. CDR3 bases: TGTGCCAGCAGCGTAGCTGTAAGCGGGGGGACAGATACGCAGTATTTT. Translated: CASSVAVSGGTDTQYF.

Here the CDR3 DNA reads TGTGCCAGTAGTATAGTGAGTCAGCCCCAGCATTTT. It is translated as CASSIVSQPQHF. The V call is TRBV19, the J call TRBJ1-5; D call uncertain. Per germline, CDR1 LNHDA and CDR2 SQIVND (reference sequence). The CDR3 sequence is 12 residues long. The V gene lost 1 base and the J gene lost 6 bases, with 4 bases spanning the gap.

The chain is built from TRBV6-2 or TRBV6-3 and TRBJ2-3; weak D call: TRBD2 (6 bases). The CDR3 covers 14 residues. V was pared by 5 bases and J by 1 base, with 10 bases between. Germline V lookup: CDR1 MNHEY, CDR2 SVGEGT. As DNA, the CDR3 is TGTGCCAGCAGTCCGGCTAGCGGCACAGATACGCAGTATTTT. Protein product: CASSPASGTDTQYF.

V gene TRBV6-5 combines with J gene TRBJ2-2, with D perhaps TRBD1 (5 bases). The CDR3 covers 15 residues. V dropped 7 bases and J dropped 1 base, with 13 bases sitting between them. Germline loops: CDR1 MNHEY, CDR2 SVGAGI. CDR3 nucleotide sequence: TGTGCCAGCATCGGCAGGGTGGGGAACACCGGGGAGCTGTTTTTT. As protein: CASIGRVGNTGELFF.

The V and J genes are TRBV11-2 and TRBJ2-5, with TRBD2 identical over 11 bases. V shed 9 bases, J shed 5 bases, and the junction held 11 bases outside the gene matches. In germline, CDR1 is SGHAT, CDR2 FQNNGV. This CDR3 contains 15 residues. The CDR3 DNA is TGTGCCAGTCACTCGCGACTAGCGGGGCGTGAGACCCAGTACTTC. Its protein is CASHSRLAGRETQYF.